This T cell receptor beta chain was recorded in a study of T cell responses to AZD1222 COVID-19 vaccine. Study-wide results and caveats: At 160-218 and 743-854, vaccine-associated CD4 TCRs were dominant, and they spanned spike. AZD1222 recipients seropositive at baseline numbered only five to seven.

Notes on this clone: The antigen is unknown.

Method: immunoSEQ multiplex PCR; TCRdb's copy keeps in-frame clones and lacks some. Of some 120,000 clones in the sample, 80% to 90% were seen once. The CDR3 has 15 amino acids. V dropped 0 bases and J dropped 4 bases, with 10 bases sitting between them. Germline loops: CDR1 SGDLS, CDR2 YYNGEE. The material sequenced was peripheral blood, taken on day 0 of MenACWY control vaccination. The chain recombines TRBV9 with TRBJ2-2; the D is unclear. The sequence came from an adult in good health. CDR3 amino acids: CASSVEGLGTGELFF. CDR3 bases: TGTGCCAGCAGCGTAGAAGGGTTAGGCACCGGGGAGCTGTTTTTT.